This T cell receptor beta chain was observed in a study of T cell repertoires in cytomegalovirus infection. Across the study: Indicated by public TCR beta signatures were CMV infection and matching HLA type.

Concerning this clonotype: Its antigen is not identified.

Trimming removed 5 bases at V and 10 bases at J, with 15 bases between. In germline, CDR1 is SGHVS, CDR2 FNYEAQ. This CDR3 contains 13 residues. Overall study results and limits: There were carriers of CMV plus the relevant HLA, and cumulative public TCR beta family frequency identified them. The response measured ex vivo was dominated by TCR beta clonotypes (HLA-C-restricted and CMV-specific).

A single record per CDR3 protein comes from TCRdb applying MiXCR to the reads. Altogether under 800,000 distinct CDR3 sequences are present, about 24% being singletons, with the ten largest covering 6.5% to 10%. The rearrangement uses TRBV7-6 and TRBJ2-1; maybe TRBD2 (6 bases). The origin of this receptor is a human donor in good health (CMV status not recorded). Some clones in this sample may be carry-over from other donors' samples. Sequenced: CD8+ T cells from PBMCs. For the CDR3, the DNA is TGTGCCAGCAGCCCCACTGGAGGAGGGGAGCAGTTCTTC. It yields the protein CASSPTGGGEQFF.